The count of the clone carrying this T cell receptor beta chain is one. This sample is drawn from a study of blood T cells in healthy people across ages. Alongside a J-beta primer mix, a sample-barcoded 5' primer served in a second PCR lasting roughly 7 to 11 cycles. Each cDNA molecule carried a tag from a template-switch adaptor that contained 12 random nucleotides. TCRdb reprocessed the 5' RACE reads via MiXCR and lists one record per CDR3 protein. This table has 800,000 to 900,000 distinct CDR3 sequences, approximately 67% appearing once. Trimming cost V 0 bases and J 1 base, with 6 bases left between them. Germline V CDR1 and CDR2: MGHDK, SYGVNS. The CDR3 length is 15 residues.

The chain links TRBV25-1 to TRBJ2-2; tentatively, D is TRBD1 (6 bases). The sequencing sample was made of blood. The receptor comes from a man in his thirties or forties in good health. CDR3 nucleotides: TGTGCCAGCAGTGAATACAGGGGGAACACCGGGGAGCTGTTTTTT. Its protein product is CASSEYRGNTGELFF.